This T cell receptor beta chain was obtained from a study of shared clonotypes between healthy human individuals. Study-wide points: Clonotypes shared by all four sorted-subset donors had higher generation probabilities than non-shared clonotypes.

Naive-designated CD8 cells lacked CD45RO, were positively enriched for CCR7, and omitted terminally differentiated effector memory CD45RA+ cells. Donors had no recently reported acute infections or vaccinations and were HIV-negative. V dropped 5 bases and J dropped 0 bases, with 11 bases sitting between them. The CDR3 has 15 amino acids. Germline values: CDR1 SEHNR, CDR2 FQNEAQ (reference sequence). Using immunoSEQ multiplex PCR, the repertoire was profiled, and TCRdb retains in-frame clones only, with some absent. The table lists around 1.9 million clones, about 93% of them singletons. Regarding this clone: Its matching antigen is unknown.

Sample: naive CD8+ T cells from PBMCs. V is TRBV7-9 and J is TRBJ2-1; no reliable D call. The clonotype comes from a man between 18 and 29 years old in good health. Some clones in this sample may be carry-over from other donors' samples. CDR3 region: CASSVNSASYNEQFF. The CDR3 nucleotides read TGTGCCAGCAGCGTAAACAGTGCCTCCTACAATGAGCAGTTCTTC.